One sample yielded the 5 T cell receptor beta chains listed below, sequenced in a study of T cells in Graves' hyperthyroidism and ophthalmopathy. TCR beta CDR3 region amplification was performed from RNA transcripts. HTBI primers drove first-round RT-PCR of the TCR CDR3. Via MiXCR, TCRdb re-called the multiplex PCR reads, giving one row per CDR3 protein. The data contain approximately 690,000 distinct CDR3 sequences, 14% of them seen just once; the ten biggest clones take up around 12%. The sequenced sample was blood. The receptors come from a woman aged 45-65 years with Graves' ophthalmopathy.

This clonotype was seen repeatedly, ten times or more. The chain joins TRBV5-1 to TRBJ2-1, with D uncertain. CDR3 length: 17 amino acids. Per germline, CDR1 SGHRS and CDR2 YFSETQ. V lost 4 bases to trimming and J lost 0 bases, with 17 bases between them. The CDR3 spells CASSPTFGLNSYNEQFF. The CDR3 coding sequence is TGCGCCAGCAGCCCCACTTTTGGGCTCAACTCCTACAATGAGCAGTTCTTC.

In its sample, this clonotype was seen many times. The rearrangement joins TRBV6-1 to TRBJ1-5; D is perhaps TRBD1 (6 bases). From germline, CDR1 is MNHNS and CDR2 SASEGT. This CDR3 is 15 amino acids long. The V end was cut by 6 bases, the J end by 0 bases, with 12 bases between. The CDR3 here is CASSLRGYSNQPQHF. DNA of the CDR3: TGTGCCAGCAGCCTTAGGGGGTATAGCAATCAGCCCCAGCATTTT.

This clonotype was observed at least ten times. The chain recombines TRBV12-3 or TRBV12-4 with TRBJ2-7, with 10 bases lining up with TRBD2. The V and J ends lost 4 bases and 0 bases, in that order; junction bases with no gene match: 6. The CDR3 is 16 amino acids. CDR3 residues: CASSSGTSASSYEQYF. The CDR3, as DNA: TGTGCCAGCAGTTCTGGGACTAGCGCTAGCTCCTACGAGCAGTACTTC.

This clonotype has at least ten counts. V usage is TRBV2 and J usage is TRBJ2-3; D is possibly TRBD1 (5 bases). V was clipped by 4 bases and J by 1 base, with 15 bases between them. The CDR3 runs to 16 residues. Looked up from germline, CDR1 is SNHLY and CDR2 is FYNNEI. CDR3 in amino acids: CASSGRAAVGTDTQYF. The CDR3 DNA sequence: TGTGCCAGCAGTGGCAGGGCGGCAGTGGGCACAGATACGCAGTATTTT.

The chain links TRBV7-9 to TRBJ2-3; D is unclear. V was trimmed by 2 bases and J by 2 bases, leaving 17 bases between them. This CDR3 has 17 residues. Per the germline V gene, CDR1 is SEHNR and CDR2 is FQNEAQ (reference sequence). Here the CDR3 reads CASSLPTGRRDTDTQYF. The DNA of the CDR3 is TGTGCCAGCAGCTTACCTACCGGCCGGCGAGACACAGATACGCAGTATTTT.